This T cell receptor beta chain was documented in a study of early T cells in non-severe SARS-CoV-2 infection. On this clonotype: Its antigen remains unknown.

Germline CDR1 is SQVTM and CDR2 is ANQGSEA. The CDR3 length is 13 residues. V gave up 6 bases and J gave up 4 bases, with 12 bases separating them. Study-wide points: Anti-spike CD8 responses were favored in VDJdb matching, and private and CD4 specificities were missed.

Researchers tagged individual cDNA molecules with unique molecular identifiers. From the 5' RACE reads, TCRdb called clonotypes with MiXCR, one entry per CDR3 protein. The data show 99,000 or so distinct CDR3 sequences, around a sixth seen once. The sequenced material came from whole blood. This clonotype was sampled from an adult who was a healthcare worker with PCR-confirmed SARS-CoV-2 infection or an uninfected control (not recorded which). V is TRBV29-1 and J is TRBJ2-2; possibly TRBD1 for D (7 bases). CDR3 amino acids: CSVAGQLTGELFF. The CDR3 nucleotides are TGCAGCGTGGCGGGACAGCTCACCGGGGAGCTGTTTTTT.